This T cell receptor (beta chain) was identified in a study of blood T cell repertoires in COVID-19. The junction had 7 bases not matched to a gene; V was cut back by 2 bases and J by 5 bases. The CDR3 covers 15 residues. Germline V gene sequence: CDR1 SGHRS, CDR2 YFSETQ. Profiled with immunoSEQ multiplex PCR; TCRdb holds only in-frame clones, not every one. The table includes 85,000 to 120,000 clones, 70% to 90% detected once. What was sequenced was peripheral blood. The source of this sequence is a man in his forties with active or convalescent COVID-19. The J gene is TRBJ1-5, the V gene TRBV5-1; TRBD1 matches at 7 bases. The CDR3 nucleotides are TGCGCCAGCAGCTTAGAGGGGGCAAGCGATCAGCCCCAGCATTTT. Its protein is CASSLEGASDQPQHF.